The entry below gives a single T cell receptor beta chain sequence along with its context. The clone's antigen remains unknown. The record has no base qualities; no much larger clone is one base away. This sample was included in a study of T-cell memory formation after mild COVID-19 (dated by TCRdb to the early 2020s). Looking at the study overall: TCR sequence clusters from the two donors were found to be largely donor specific. In a couple of donors, T-cell clones that expanded and contracted after mild COVID-19 were tracked by sequencing TCRalpha and TCRbeta repertoires over time. Two young, previously healthy adult volunteers, one female and one male, were included in the cohort. Study-wide conclusions, independent of this receptor: Contracting CD4+ clones appeared mostly in the CM and EM memory subsets, whereas CD8+ clones were enriched in EMRA. Only two mild cases were covered by the study, and larger cohorts that include severe cases with pre-infection samples were considered necessary. From day 15 to 85, contracting clones showed balanced CD4/CD8 phenotypes, whereas a second wave of clones that expanded from day 15 to 37 leaned towards CD4+. Whether the second-wave clones peaking on day 37 were SARS-CoV-2 specific was not confirmed. The detection of some responding clones in pre-infection memory suggests that pre-existing cross-reactive memory T cells joined the SARS-CoV-2 response.

Relative to germline, V is missing 1 base and J is missing 7 bases, with 5 bases of the junction outside any gene match. The CDR3 runs 16 amino acids, cysteine and phenylalanine included. The kept DNA is CDR3 alone, 48 bases in frame from the first base. The germline V gene (reference sequence) sets CDR1 to DFQATT and CDR2 to SNEGSKA. The sequencer listed for this sample is Illumina NovaSeq 6000. Using 5'RACE with constant-segment primers, TCRalpha and TCRbeta cDNA libraries were constructed, with sample barcodes and unique molecular identifiers added in the process. Trizol reagent was used to extract RNA from every sample. The libraries were amplified in two PCR steps, and the second step added a second sample barcode and Illumina TruSeq adapters. Sequencing of libraries was performed on an Illumina NovaSeq with 2 x 150 bp paired-end reads. The study's processing was this. Reads were demultiplexed and collapsed into UMI-guided consensus sequences with migec v1.2.7. Using mixcr v2.1.11, UMI consensuses were aligned to TRA and TRB V and J templates and then assembled into clonotypes. Expanded or contracted clonotypes were those called significant by both edgeR and NoisET, with noise models trained on biological replicates. For edgeR calls, a false discovery rate-adjusted p below 0.01 and a log2 fold-change threshold of 1 were applied. As an exploratory analysis of dynamics, max-normalized trajectories of the 1000 most abundant clonotypes were examined with PCA combined with hierarchical clustering. Separately sequenced CD4+ and CD8+ repertoires were used to assign the CD4 or CD8 phenotype of responding clones. The public reads were reanalyzed by TCRdb: fastp trimming at Q25, MiXCR alignment, in-frame beta chains only. All rows with the same CDR3 protein become a single entry with the most common DNA and genes. TCRdb's processing, not the study's, gives the V and J calls here. The sample yields a few hundred thousand distinct CDR3 sequences; 20% to 30% were counted once. The top ten hold under 15% of the sample.

Ficoll-Paque density gradient centrifugation was the method used to isolate PBMCs. The sample taken for sequencing was PBMCs or a T cell subset sorted from them (not recorded which). The TCR was taken from an adult woman who had mild COVID-19 (a few samples of this study predate the infection). The sample titles of this study are shuffled in the database, so cell type and time point are left out; the donor was told from shared clones. The V and J segments used are TRBV20-1 and TRBJ2-1; TRBD2 matches 15 bases in the middle. The CDR3 reads as follows: CSARGGTSGGSNEQFF. The base sequence is TGCAGTGCTAGAGGAGGGACTAGCGGGGGGTCGAATGAGCAGTTCTTC.